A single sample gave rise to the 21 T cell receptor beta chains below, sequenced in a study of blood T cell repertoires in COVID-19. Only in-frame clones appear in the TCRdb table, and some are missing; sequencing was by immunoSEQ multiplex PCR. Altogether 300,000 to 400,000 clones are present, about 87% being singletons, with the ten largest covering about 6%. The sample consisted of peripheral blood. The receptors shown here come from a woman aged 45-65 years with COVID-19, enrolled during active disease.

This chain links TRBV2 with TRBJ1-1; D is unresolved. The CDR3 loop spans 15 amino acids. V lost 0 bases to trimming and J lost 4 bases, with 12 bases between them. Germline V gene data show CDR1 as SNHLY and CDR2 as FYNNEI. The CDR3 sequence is CASSEAQTPGTEAFF. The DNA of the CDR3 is TGTGCCAGCAGTGAAGCACAAACCCCGGGCACTGAAGCTTTCTTT.

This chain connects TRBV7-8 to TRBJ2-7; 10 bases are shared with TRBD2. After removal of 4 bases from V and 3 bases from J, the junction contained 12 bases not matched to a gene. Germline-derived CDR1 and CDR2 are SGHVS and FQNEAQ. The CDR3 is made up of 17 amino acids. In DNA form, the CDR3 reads TGTGCCAGCAGCTCGTACTCAAGTAGCGGGAGGAGCTACGAGCAGTACTTC. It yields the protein CASSSYSSSGRSYEQYF.

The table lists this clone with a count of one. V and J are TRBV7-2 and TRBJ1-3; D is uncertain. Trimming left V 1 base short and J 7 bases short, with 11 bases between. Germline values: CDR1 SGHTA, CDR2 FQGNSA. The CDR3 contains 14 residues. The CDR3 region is CASSLGVGGNTIYF. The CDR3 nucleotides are TGTGCCAGCAGCTTAGGGGTGGGAGGGAACACCATATATTTT.

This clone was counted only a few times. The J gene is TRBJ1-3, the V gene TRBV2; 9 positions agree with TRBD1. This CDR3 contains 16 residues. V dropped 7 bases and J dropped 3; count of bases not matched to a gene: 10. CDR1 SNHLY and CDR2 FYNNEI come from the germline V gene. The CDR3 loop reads CASKYPTGGYGNTIYF. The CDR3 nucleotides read TGTGCCAGCAAATACCCCACAGGGGGCTATGGAAACACCATATATTTT.

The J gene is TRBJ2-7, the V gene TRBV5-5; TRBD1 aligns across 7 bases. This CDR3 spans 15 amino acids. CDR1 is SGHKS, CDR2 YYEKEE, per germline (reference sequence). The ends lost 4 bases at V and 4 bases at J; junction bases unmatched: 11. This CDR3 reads CASSTGQVLRYEQYF. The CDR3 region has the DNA TGTGCCAGCAGCACCGGACAGGTCCTTAGGTACGAGCAGTACTTC. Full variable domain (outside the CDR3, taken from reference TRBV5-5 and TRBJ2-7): DAGVTQSPTHLIKTRGQQVTLRCSPISGHKSVSWYQQVLGQGPQFIFQYYEKEERGRGNFPDRFSARQFPNYSSELNVNALLLGDSALYLCASSTGQVLRYEQYFGPGTRLTVT.

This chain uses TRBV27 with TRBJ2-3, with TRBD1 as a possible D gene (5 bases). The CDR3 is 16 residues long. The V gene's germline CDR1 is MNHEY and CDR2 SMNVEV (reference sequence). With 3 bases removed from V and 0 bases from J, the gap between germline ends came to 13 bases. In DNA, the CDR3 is TGTGCCAGCAGTTTCTCAGACAGATTTAGCACAGATACGCAGTATTTT. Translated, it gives CASSFSDRFSTDTQYF.

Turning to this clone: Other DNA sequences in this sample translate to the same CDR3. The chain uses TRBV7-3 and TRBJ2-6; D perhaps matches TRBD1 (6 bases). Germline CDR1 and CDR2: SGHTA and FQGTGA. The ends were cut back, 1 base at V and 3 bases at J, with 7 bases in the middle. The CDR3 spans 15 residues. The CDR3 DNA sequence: TGTGCCAGCAGCTTAATCAGGGGTGGGGCCAACGTCCTGACTTTC. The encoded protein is CASSLIRGGANVLTF.

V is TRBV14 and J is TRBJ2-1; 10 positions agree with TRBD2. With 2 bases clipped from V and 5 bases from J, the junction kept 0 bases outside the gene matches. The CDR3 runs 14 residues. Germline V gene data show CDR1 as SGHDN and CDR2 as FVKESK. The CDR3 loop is CASSQLAGDNEQFF. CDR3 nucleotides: TGTGCCAGCAGCCAACTAGCGGGAGACAATGAGCAGTTCTTC.

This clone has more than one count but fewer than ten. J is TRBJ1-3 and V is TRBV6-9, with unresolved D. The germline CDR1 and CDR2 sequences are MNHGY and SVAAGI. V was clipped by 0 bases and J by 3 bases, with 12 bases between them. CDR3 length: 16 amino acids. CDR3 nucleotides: TGTGCCAGCAGTTATTCTTGGCAGGCGTGTGGAAACACCATATATTTT. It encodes CASSYSWQACGNTIYF.

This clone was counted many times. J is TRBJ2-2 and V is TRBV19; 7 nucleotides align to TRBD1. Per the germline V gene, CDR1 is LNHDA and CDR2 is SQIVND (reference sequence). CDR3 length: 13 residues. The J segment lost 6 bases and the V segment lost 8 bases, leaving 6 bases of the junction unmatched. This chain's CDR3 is CASDRDGSGELFF. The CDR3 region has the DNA TGTGCCAGTGACAGGGATGGATCCGGGGAGCTGTTTTTT. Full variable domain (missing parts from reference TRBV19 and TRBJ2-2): DGGITQSPKYLFRKEGQNVTLSCEQNLNHDAMYWYRQDPGQGLRLIYYSQIVNDFQKGDIAEGYSVSREKKESFPLTVTSAQKNPTAFYLCASDRDGSGELFFGEGSRLTVL.

Here the CDR3 reads CASGQSPAQNTEAFF. The DNA of the CDR3 is TGTGCCAGCGGACAGTCCCCCGCACAGAACACTGAAGCTTTCTTT. The chain carries TRBV27 and TRBJ1-1; D is perhaps TRBD1 (6 bases). CDR1 and CDR2 (germline): MNHEY, SMNVEV (reference sequence). CDR3 size: 15 residues. With 8 bases removed from V and 1 base from J, the gap between germline ends came to 17 bases.

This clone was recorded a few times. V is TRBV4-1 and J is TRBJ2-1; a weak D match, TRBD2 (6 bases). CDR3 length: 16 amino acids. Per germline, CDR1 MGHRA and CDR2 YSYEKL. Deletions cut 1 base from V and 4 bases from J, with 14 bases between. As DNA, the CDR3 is TGCGCCAGCAGCCAAGTAGCTAGCGCCCGGTACAATGAGCAGTTCTTC. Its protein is CASSQVASARYNEQFF.

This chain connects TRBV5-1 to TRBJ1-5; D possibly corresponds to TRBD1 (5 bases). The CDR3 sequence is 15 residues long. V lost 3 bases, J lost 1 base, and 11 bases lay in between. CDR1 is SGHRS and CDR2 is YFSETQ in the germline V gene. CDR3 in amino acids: CASSSGLQSNQPQHF. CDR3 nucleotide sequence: TGCGCCAGCAGCTCGGGACTTCAGAGCAATCAGCCCCAGCATTTT.

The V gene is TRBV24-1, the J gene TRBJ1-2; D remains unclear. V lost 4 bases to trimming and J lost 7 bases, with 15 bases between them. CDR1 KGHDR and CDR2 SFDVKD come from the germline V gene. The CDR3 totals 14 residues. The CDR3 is CATSDPLLSGGYTF. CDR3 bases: TGTGCCACCAGTGACCCTCTCCTTTCGGGTGGCTACACCTTC.

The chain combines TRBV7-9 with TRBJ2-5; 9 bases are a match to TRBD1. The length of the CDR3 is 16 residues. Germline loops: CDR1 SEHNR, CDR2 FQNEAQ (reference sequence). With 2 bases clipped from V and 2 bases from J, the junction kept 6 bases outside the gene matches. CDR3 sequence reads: CASSLWLDRGQETQYF. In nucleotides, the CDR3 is TGTGCCAGCAGCTTATGGCTGGACAGGGGACAAGAGACCCAGTACTTC.

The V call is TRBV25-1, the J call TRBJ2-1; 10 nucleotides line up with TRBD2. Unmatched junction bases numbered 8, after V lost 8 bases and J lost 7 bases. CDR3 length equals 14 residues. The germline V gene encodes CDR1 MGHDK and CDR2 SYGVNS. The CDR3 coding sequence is TGTGCCAGCGCTCCGGGACTAGCGCCGAATGAGCAGTTCTTC. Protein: CASAPGLAPNEQFF.

The CDR3 spells CASSLPDSRPYGYTF. In nucleotides, the CDR3 is TGTGCCAGCAGCCTACCGGACAGTAGACCCTATGGCTACACCTTC. The J gene is TRBJ1-2, the V gene TRBV7-2; D possibly corresponds to TRBD1 (6 bases). V lost 5 bases to trimming and J lost 4 bases, with 17 bases between them. The CDR3 sequence is 15 residues long. Germline lookup yields CDR1 SGHTA and CDR2 FQGNSA. Full variable domain (outside the CDR3, taken from reference TRBV7-2 and TRBJ1-2): GAGVSQSPSNKVTEKGKDVELRCDPISGHTALYWYRQSLGQGLEFLIYFQGNSAPDKSGLPSDRFSAERTGGSVSTLTIQRTQQEDSAVYLCASSLPDSRPYGYTFGSGTRLTVV.

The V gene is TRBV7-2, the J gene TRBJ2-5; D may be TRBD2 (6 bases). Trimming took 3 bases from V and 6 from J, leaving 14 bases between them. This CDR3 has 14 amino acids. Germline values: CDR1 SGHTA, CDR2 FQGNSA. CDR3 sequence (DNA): TGTGCCAGCAGCTTTTCGAGCGGGCCCCAGACCCAGTACTTC. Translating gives CASSFSSGPQTQYF.

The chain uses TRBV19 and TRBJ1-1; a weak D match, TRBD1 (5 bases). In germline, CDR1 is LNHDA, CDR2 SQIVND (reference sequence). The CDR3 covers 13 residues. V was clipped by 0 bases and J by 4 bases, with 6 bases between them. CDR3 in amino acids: CASSIDGATEAFF. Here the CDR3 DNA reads TGTGCCAGTAGTATAGATGGGGCCACTGAAGCTTTCTTT.

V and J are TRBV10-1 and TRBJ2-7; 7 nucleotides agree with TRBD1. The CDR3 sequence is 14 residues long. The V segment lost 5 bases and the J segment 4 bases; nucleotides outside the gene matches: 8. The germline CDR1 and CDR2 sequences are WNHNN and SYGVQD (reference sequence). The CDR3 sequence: CASSLGTVLYEQYF. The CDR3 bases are TGCGCCAGCAGTTTGGGGACAGTCCTTTACGAGCAGTACTTC.

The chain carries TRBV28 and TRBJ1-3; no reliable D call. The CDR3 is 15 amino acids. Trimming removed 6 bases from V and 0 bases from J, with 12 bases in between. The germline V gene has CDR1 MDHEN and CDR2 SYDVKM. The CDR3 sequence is CASSQQISSGNTIYF. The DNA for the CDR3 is TGTGCCAGCAGCCAACAGATTTCCTCTGGAAACACCATATATTTT.